These 15 T cell receptor beta chains came from one sample sequenced in a study of T cells after yellow fever vaccination (dated 2019 in TCRdb). Library preparation was by 5' RACE. The reads were generated on an Illumina NovaSeq 6000. Through fastp at Q25 and MiXCR, TCRdb rebuilt clones from the public reads, retaining in-frame beta chains. Each CDR3 protein gets just one entry, which takes the most common genes and DNA from the rows behind it. Counted in this sample were some 200,000 distinct CDR3 sequences; approximately 3.3% of them appeared once. The ten most abundant clones make up 3.2% of the sample. The sample's treatment or condition label, in plain terms: live attenuated yellow fever vaccine strain. The source material was CD4+ T cells sorted from PBMCs, sampled 10 days after the yellow fever booster vaccination. These receptors originate from a man between 18 and 35 years old who received the YFV17D yellow fever vaccine.

The chain couples TRBV5-1 to TRBJ1-1; D unresolved. V was cut by 2 bases and J by 11 bases, with 16 bases left in between. CDR1 is SGHRS, CDR2 YFSETQ, per germline. This CDR3 has 13 amino acids. The CDR3: CASSFILESTAFF. The CDR3 region has the DNA TGCGCCAGCAGCTTTATTTTGGAGTCTACGGCTTTCTTT.

This clonotype showed up many times. V gene TRBV2 combines with J gene TRBJ2-3; perhaps TRBD2 as D (5 bases). CDR3 length equals 12 residues. V lost 6 bases to trimming and J lost 4 bases, with 8 bases between them. The V gene's germline CDR1 is SNHLY and CDR2 FYNNEI. The CDR3 coding sequence is TGTGCCAGCAGAGAGAGGGCAGATACGCAGTATTTT. It specifies CASRERADTQYF. Supplemented by reference TRBV2 and TRBJ2-3, the full variable domain reads EPEVTQTPSHQVTQMGQEVILRCVPISNHLYFYWYRQILGQKVEFLVSFYNNEISEKSEIFDDQFSVERPDGSNFTLKIRSTKLEDSAMYFCASRERADTQYFGPGTRLTVL.

The rearrangement uses TRBV10-2 and TRBJ2-3, with 10 bases that match TRBD1. The CDR3 spans 16 residues. V lost 7 bases to trimming and J lost 4 bases; unmatched junction nucleotides: 11. In germline, CDR1 is WSHSY, CDR2 SAAADI. The DNA for the CDR3 is TGCGCCAGCACCCTCGGGGGGGGACAGGGGCCAGATACGCAGTATTTT. Its protein is CASTLGGGQGPDTQYF.

This clonotype came up many times. The V and J genes are TRBV11-2 and TRBJ1-1; D unclear. Germline V gene lookup returns CDR1 SGHAT and CDR2 FQNNGV. The CDR3 is 12 amino acids. V gave up 5 bases and J gave up 2 bases, with 6 bases separating them. The CDR3 reads CASSPQNTEAFF. The CDR3 DNA reads as TGTGCCAGCAGCCCCCAAAACACTGAAGCTTTCTTT.

There are many counts of this clonotype. V gene TRBV29-1 combines with J gene TRBJ1-2; D remains unclear. The germline V and J ends were trimmed by 2 bases and 2 bases, with 6 bases remaining between them. This CDR3 comprises 12 residues. Germline lookup yields CDR1 SQVTM and CDR2 ANQGSEA. CDR3 region: CSVETVNYGYTF. CDR3 nucleotides: TGCAGCGTTGAAACGGTCAACTATGGCTACACCTTC.

This clonotype was seen a handful of times. This chain uses TRBV7-2 with TRBJ1-2; no definite D call. The CDR3 loop spans 16 amino acids. CDR1 and CDR2 (germline): SGHTA, FQGNSA. The V gene lost 4 bases and the J gene lost 5 bases, with 20 bases spanning the gap. The CDR3 bases are TGTGCCAGCAGCTCCTCGGTGGGCATCAGCCATTATGGCTACACCTTC. Protein sequence: CASSSSVGISHYGYTF.

The sample holds many counts of this clonotype. The CDR3 coding sequence is TGTGCCAGCAGCGCTTCGACAGGGGACAATCAGCCCCAGCATTTT. Translated: CASSASTGDNQPQHF. The V gene is TRBV7-2, the J gene TRBJ1-5; TRBD1 matches at 8 bases. This CDR3 spans 15 amino acids. From germline, CDR1 is SGHTA and CDR2 FQGNSA. Trimming cost V 5 bases and J 3 bases; bases outside gene matches: 6. Drawing the rest from reference TRBV7-2 and TRBJ1-5, the complete variable domain is GAGVSQSPSNKVTEKGKDVELRCDPISGHTALYWYRQSLGQGLEFLIYFQGNSAPDKSGLPSDRFSAERTGGSVSTLTIQRTQQEDSAVYLCASSASTGDNQPQHFGDGTRLSIL.

This clonotype was seen repeatedly, ten times or more. The chain has TRBV3-1 and TRBJ1-5; a weak D match, TRBD1 (5 bases). CDR1 and CDR2 (germline): LGHDT, YNNKEL (reference sequence). V lost 1 base, J lost 4 bases, and 8 bases lay in between. This CDR3 is 14 amino acids long. CDR3: CASSQAAGNQPQHF. Written as DNA, the CDR3 is TGTGCCAGCAGCCAAGCGGCAGGGAATCAGCCCCAGCATTTT.

This chain connects TRBV3-1 to TRBJ1-1; D not resolved. CDR1 LGHDT and CDR2 YNNKEL come from the germline V gene (reference sequence). CDR3 length: 14 residues. V gave up 4 bases and J gave up 2 bases, with 11 bases separating them. CDR3 region: CASSPSEANTEAFF. The CDR3 DNA is TGTGCCAGCAGCCCGAGTGAGGCTAACACTGAAGCTTTCTTT.

This clonotype came up a few times. V and J are TRBV7-2 and TRBJ2-5, with D perhaps matching TRBD1 or TRBD2 (5 bases each). The germline gives CDR1 SGHTA, CDR2 FQGNSA. V lost 0 bases and J lost 5, with 7 bases in between. The CDR3 runs to 13 residues. CDR3 DNA: TGTGCCAGCAGCTTAGCTGAGGGGGAGACCCAGTACTTC. Translating it yields CASSLAEGETQYF.

This chain links TRBV7-2 with TRBJ2-3; 7 nucleotides line up with TRBD2. Germline V gene lookup returns CDR1 SGHTA and CDR2 FQGNSA. The CDR3 covers 16 residues. Trimming cost V 3 bases and J 0 bases; bases outside gene matches: 6. CDR3 DNA sequence: TGTGCCAGCAGCTTGTGGGGGGGGTATAGCACAGATACGCAGTATTTT. Translated, it gives CASSLWGGYSTDTQYF.

The V call is TRBV28, the J call TRBJ2-7; a possible D gene is TRBD2 (5 bases). Germline CDR1 reads MDHEN; CDR2 reads SYDVKM. Between the trimmed V and J ends, which lost 6 bases and 4 bases, there was a span of 13 bases. The CDR3 totals 13 residues. CDR3: CASSNPRGYEQYV. CDR3 sequence (DNA): TGTGCCAGCAGCAACCCCCGGGGATACGAGCAGTACGTC.

At least ten counts were recorded for this clonotype. The chain has TRBV20-1 and TRBJ2-5; D may correspond to TRBD1 or TRBD2 (6 bases each). Trimming removed 1 base from V and 3 bases from J, with 12 bases in between. Germline CDR1 is DFQATT and CDR2 is SNEGSKA (reference sequence). The CDR3 is made up of 14 amino acids. The CDR3 region is CSARGGDTKETQYF. The CDR3 DNA follows: TGCAGTGCTAGAGGGGGGGACACCAAAGAGACCCAGTACTTC.

The rearrangement links TRBV11-2 to TRBJ2-2; D unresolved. Germline-derived CDR1 and CDR2 are SGHAT and FQNNGV. Trimming removed 2 bases from V and 3 bases from J, with 13 bases in between. The CDR3 length is 16 residues. The CDR3 loop is CASSLQRRSYTGELFF. CDR3 bases: TGTGCCAGCAGCTTACAGAGGCGGAGTTACACCGGGGAGCTGTTTTTT. The whole variable domain, remainder taken from reference TRBV11-2 and TRBJ2-2, is EAGVAQSPRYKIIEKRQSVAFWCNPISGHATLYWYQQILGQGPKLLIQFQNNGVVDDSQLPKDRFSAERLKGVDSTLKIQPAKLEDSAVYLCASSLQRRSYTGELFFGEGSRLTVL.

J is TRBJ2-1 and V is TRBV20-1; 8 bases line up with TRBD1. The CDR3 length is 14 residues. In germline, CDR1 is DFQATT, CDR2 SNEGSKA (reference sequence). The V segment lost 5 bases and the J segment 8 bases; nucleotides outside the gene matches: 11. The CDR3 spells CSAVRDRSGDEQFF. The DNA of the CDR3 is TGCAGTGCTGTTCGGGACAGGAGCGGCGATGAGCAGTTCTTC.